The sequence of this TCR beta chain was determined in a study of siplizumab effects on memory and regulatory T cells. Study outcomes and limitations: Naive T cells looked more diverse than memory cells and looked like major alloresponse contributors. It was not possible to assign a naive or memory phenotype to roughly 80-96% of proliferating CD4+ or CD8+ clones. Siplizumab cultures yielded proliferating Tregs whose suppressive function was not confirmed.

Regarding this clone: Its cognate antigen is unknown.

J was trimmed by 4 bases and V by 10 bases; bases with no gene match: 10. Per germline, CDR1 MNHNS and CDR2 SASEGT. This CDR3 has 14 residues. TCRdb's table, derived via immunoSEQ multiplex PCR, lists solely in-frame clones and lacks some. The top ten hold 5.5% to 7.5% of the sample, which has more than 75,000 clones, 90% to 95% seen once. The sample comprised CD8+ T cells sorted from blood. The sequence derives from a human donor in good health. The V gene is TRBV6-1, the J gene TRBJ1-1; 9 bases map to TRBD1. CDR3 protein: CATTGGLGATEAFF. Here the CDR3 DNA reads TGTGCCACCACAGGGGGCTTGGGGGCCACTGAAGCTTTCTTT.